Presented here are 18 T cell receptor beta chains from one specimen sequenced in a study of regulatory T cells in long-lasting Graves disease. For TCR beta, libraries came from iRepertoire HTBI primers and Arm-PCR of CDR3 regions. TCRdb used MiXCR to reprocess the multiplex PCR reads, holding one entry per CDR3 protein. This sample has under 450,000 distinct CDR3 sequences, with around 15% found just once. Time point in this sample: newly diagnosed GD, antithyroid drugs for less than 3 months. PBMC-derived RNA was used for the TCR library. The same data also contributed to another study, on T cells in Graves' hyperthyroidism and ophthalmopathy.

The sequenced sample was peripheral blood mononuclear cells (PBMCs), obtained at new diagnosis, from a patient treated with antithyroid drugs. The source of these receptors is a young woman with Graves disease.

The gene calls are TRBV19 and TRBJ2-3; no reliable D call. The V and J ends lost 5 bases and 1 base respectively, with 13 bases between them. Looked up from germline, CDR1 is LNHDA and CDR2 is SQIVND (reference sequence). This CDR3 has 15 amino acids. The DNA for the CDR3 is TGTGCCAGTAGTTCCTTAGGTCGGGGCACAGATACGCAGTATTTT. Amino acid sequence: CASSSLGRGTDTQYF.

This clonotype was seen at least ten times. This chain uses TRBV2 with TRBJ1-2; D ambiguous. V was clipped by 9 bases and J by 2 bases, with 10 bases between them. The CDR3 has 12 amino acids. Germline V CDR1 and CDR2: SNHLY, FYNNEI. CDR3 loop: CARDTQNYGYTF. In DNA, the CDR3 is TGTGCCAGAGACACACAGAACTATGGCTACACCTTC.

Ten or more counts support this clonotype. This chain's CDR3 is CASSHGTSGSGPNTQYF. The CDR3 DNA follows: TGTGCCAGCAGCCACGGGACTAGCGGGAGCGGTCCAAATACGCAGTATTTT. The V gene is TRBV3-1, the J gene TRBJ2-3; 14 nucleotides agree with TRBD2. With 3 bases clipped from V and 7 bases from J, the junction kept 9 bases outside the gene matches. The CDR3 has 17 residues. Germline V CDR1 and CDR2: LGHDT, YNNKEL (reference sequence).

At least ten counts were recorded for this clonotype. The chain has TRBV6-5 and TRBJ1-3; 12 nucleotides align to TRBD1. The germline gives CDR1 MNHEY, CDR2 SVGAGI. The CDR3 is made up of 18 amino acids. V lost 2 bases to trimming and J lost 3 bases; unmatched junction nucleotides: 8. CDR3 region: CASSYPGQGAWGGNTIYF. CDR3 DNA sequence: TGTGCCAGCAGTTACCCGGGACAGGGGGCGTGGGGTGGAAACACCATATATTTT.

This clonotype was observed a few times. This chain uses TRBV19 with TRBJ1-1; a weak D match, TRBD1 (5 bases). The CDR3 is made up of 14 amino acids. V lost 4 bases and J lost 5, with 14 bases in between. CDR1 is LNHDA and CDR2 is SQIVND in the germline V gene (reference sequence). The CDR3 DNA is TGTGCCAGTAGTAGGGACCGACGGAAGACTGAAGCTTTCTTT. As protein: CASSRDRRKTEAFF.

The table lists this clonotype with many counts. The rearrangement joins TRBV6-1 to TRBJ1-5; weak D call: TRBD1 (6 bases). The V and J ends lost 8 bases and 7 bases respectively, with 24 bases between them. CDR3 length equals 16 residues. In germline, CDR1 is MNHNS, CDR2 SASEGT. Written as DNA, the CDR3 is TGTGCCAGCGGACCGAACCGACAAGGGGGGGTACAGCCCCAGCATTTT. Its translation is CASGPNRQGGVQPQHF.

This clonotype turned up a few times. V gene TRBV18 combines with J gene TRBJ1-4; D not certain. Trimming took off 8 bases at V and 8 bases at J, with 15 bases between the two ends. Germline loops: CDR1 KGHSH, CDR2 LQKENI. The CDR3 is 13 amino acids. The CDR3, as DNA: TGTGCCAGCGCACGGACCGAGAACGAAAAACTGTTTTTT. As protein: CASARTENEKLFF.

To note about this clonotype: This likely came from a read error, as a far larger clone is one base away. The chain uses TRBV7-2 and TRBJ2-5; D perhaps matches TRBD1 (6 bases). This CDR3 is 15 amino acids long. Germline V CDR1 and CDR2: SGHTA, FQGNSA. The DNA for the CDR3 is TGTGCCAGCAGCTCGGGGCAGGGGAAAGGAGAGACCCTGTACTTC. Amino acid sequence: CASSSGQGKGETLYF.

This clonotype was detected ten times or more. V and J are TRBV3-1 and TRBJ2-3; D perhaps matches TRBD2 (5 bases). From germline, CDR1 is LGHDT and CDR2 YNNKEL (reference sequence). CDR3 size: 16 residues. Trimming cost V 0 bases and J 6 bases, with 16 bases left between them. CDR3 in DNA: TGTGCCAGCAGCCAAGATCCGCGACTAACGAGGGATACGCAGTATTTT. Amino acid sequence: CASSQDPRLTRDTQYF.

This clonotype was recorded at least ten times. The gene calls are TRBV6-2 or TRBV6-3 and TRBJ1-6; possible D gene TRBD1, 5 bases. CDR3 length equals 16 residues. V was clipped by 2 bases and J by 8 bases, with 16 bases between them. Germline V lookup: CDR1 MNHEY, CDR2 SVGEGT. The DNA for the CDR3 is TGTGCCAGCAGTTACCTCGGGGGACCGCATGATTCACCCCTCCACTTT. Encoded protein: CASSYLGGPHDSPLHF.

This clonotype has a handful of counts. The chain links TRBV19 to TRBJ1-5; 9 nucleotides align to TRBD1. The germline V gene encodes CDR1 LNHDA and CDR2 SQIVND (reference sequence). The trim removed 3 bases at V and 6 bases at J, leaving 9 bases unmatched. This CDR3 region has 16 residues. For the CDR3, the DNA is TGTGCCAGTAGTATGTTAGTGGGACAGGGCGGTCAGCCCCAGCATTTT. Encoded protein: CASSMLVGQGGQPQHF.

The chain is built from TRBV19 and TRBJ2-3; 9 nucleotides agree with TRBD1. This CDR3 region has 14 residues. The junction had 4 bases not matched to a gene; V was cut back by 3 bases and J by 6 bases. Germline values: CDR1 LNHDA, CDR2 SQIVND (reference sequence). In nucleotides, the CDR3 is TGTGCCAGTAGTATGGACAGGGGTGCGGATACGCAGTATTTT. Amino acids: CASSMDRGADTQYF.

A word on this clonotype: Without the conserved terminal phenylalanine or tryptophan, this CDR3 likely stems from a read error. The chain employs TRBV12-3 or TRBV12-4 and TRBJ1-1; D remains ambiguous. The CDR3 has 14 residues. With 6 bases removed from V and 5 bases from J, the gap between germline ends came to 16 bases. This CDR3 reads CASSPRVGRTEAFS. The DNA of the CDR3 is TGTGCCAGCAGCCCCCGGGTTGGTAGGACTGAAGCTTTCTCT.

This clonotype was seen at least ten times. The chain employs TRBV5-1 and TRBJ1-1; 8 nucleotides line up with TRBD1. CDR1 is SGHRS and CDR2 is YFSETQ in the germline V gene. The length of the CDR3 is 14 residues. Unmatched junction bases numbered 6, after V lost 4 bases and J lost 4 bases. CDR3 bases: TGCGCCAGCAGCCTACAACAGGGGGGCACTGAAGCTTTCTTT. Encoded protein: CASSLQQGGTEAFF. Full variable domain (missing parts from reference TRBV5-1 and TRBJ1-1): KAGVTQTPRYLIKTRGQQVTLSCSPISGHRSVSWYQQTPGQGLQFLFEYFSETQRNKGNFPGRFSGRQFSNSRSEMNVSTLELGDSALYLCASSLQQGGTEAFFGQGTRLTVV.

This clonotype was found many times. The V gene is TRBV11-2, the J gene TRBJ2-1; 9 nucleotides agree with TRBD1. This CDR3 contains 15 residues. The V gene end was trimmed by 1 base and the J gene end by 7 bases; junction bases not matched to a gene: 5. The germline gives CDR1 SGHAT, CDR2 FQNNGV. The CDR3 DNA is TGTGCCAGCAGCTTAGCTGGGACAGGGTTGAATGAGCAGTTCTTC. Protein sequence: CASSLAGTGLNEQFF.

This clonotype was seen ten or more times. The J gene is TRBJ1-1, the V gene TRBV19; D ambiguous. Per germline, CDR1 LNHDA and CDR2 SQIVND (reference sequence). This CDR3 has 16 amino acids. Between the trimmed V and J ends, which lost 5 bases and 0 bases, there was a span of 16 bases. The CDR3 region has the DNA TGTGCCAGTAGTCTCGGTGGTAAGATCTTGAACACTGAAGCTTTCTTT. Protein sequence: CASSLGGKILNTEAFF.

V gene TRBV12-3 or TRBV12-4 combines with J gene TRBJ2-2; 8 positions agree with TRBD2. This CDR3 spans 17 amino acids. The V gene end was trimmed by 6 bases and the J gene end by 4 bases; junction bases not matched to a gene: 13. The CDR3 here is CASSYGLARGGTGELFF. The CDR3 DNA follows: TGTGCCAGCAGCTACGGACTAGCTCGAGGGGGCACCGGGGAGCTGTTTTTT.

This clonotype was picked up a small number of times. The chain uses TRBV19 and TRBJ2-4, with 9 nucleotides matching TRBD2. Germline V lookup: CDR1 LNHDA, CDR2 SQIVND (reference sequence). V trimming: 0 bases; J trimming: 9 bases; junction bases outside the gene matches: 6. CDR3 size: 15 residues. In DNA form, the CDR3 reads TGTGCCAGTAGTATAGACGGGACTAGCCTGAGCATTCAGTACTTC. Amino acid sequence: CASSIDGTSLSIQYF.